The 32 T cell receptor beta chains reported below all come from one sample, sequenced in a study of shared clonotypes between healthy human individuals. Data came from immunoSEQ multiplex PCR; TCRdb stores just in-frame clones and leaves some out. The profile shows about 1 million clones, about 80% of them singletons. Sequencing used memory CD4+ T cells from PBMCs. Documented subset: CD45RA-negative fraction. These receptors were collected from a man aged 18 to 29 in good health. Some clones in this sample may be carry-over from other donors' samples.

V and J are TRBV30 and TRBJ1-1; D not resolved. The V gene's germline CDR1 is GTSNPN and CDR2 SVGIG (reference sequence). V was shortened by 5 bases and J by 1 base, with 11 bases between the two germline ends. The CDR3 spans 13 residues. The CDR3 loop is CAWRVTPNTEAFF. CDR3 nucleotides: TGTGCCTGGCGGGTGACCCCGAACACTGAAGCTTTCTTT.

The chain couples TRBV30 to TRBJ2-1, with 8 positions matching TRBD2. The CDR3 is made up of 15 amino acids. V shed 3 bases and J 6 bases; nucleotides not matched to a gene: 10. Per the germline V gene, CDR1 is GTSNPN and CDR2 is SVGIG (reference sequence). The CDR3 spells CAWRSWRGDGNEQFF. The DNA of the CDR3 is TGTGCCTGGAGGTCTTGGCGGGGGGATGGCAATGAGCAGTTCTTC.

The V call is TRBV6-5, the J call TRBJ2-5, with D unclear. The CDR3 spans 13 residues. V lost 6 bases and J lost 2, with 10 bases in between. Germline-derived CDR1 and CDR2 are MNHEY and SVGAGI. CDR3 bases: TGTGCCAGCAGGAAAAGGCAACAAGAGACCCAGTACTTC. It yields the protein CASRKRQQETQYF.

In regard to this clone: Other DNA sequences in this sample translate to the same CDR3. CDR3 nucleotides: TGTGCCAGCAGCTTAGCGCGGCTAGCGGGCACAGATACGCAGTATTTT. Protein product: CASSLARLAGTDTQYF. This rearrangement joins TRBV7-2 to TRBJ2-3; 7 bases are a match to TRBD2. This CDR3 contains 16 residues. The V gene's germline CDR1 is SGHTA and CDR2 FQGNSA. V was pared by 0 bases and J by 1 base, with 4 bases of the junction left unmatched.

The chain links TRBV28 to TRBJ1-5; the match to TRBD1 covers 10 bases. With V trimmed by 8 bases and J by 7 bases, 5 bases remained unmatched. This CDR3 region has 13 residues. Germline assignment: CDR1 MDHEN and CDR2 SYDVKM. CDR3 amino acids: CASRQGAQQPQHF. The CDR3 region has the DNA TGTGCCAGCCGACAGGGGGCACAACAGCCCCAGCATTTT.

This clone was seen many times. The DNA for the CDR3 is TGTGCCAGCAGCCTCAGGGGATCCACCTCATATGGCTACACCTTC. This codes for CASSLRGSTSYGYTF. The J gene is TRBJ1-2, the V gene TRBV28; tentatively, D is TRBD1 (6 bases). Per germline, CDR1 MDHEN and CDR2 SYDVKM. This CDR3 region has 15 residues. Between the trimmed V and J ends, which lost 6 bases and 5 bases, there was a span of 19 bases.

A remark on this clone: The same CDR3 can be traced to other DNA sequences in this sample. This chain uses TRBV28 with TRBJ1-2; TRBD1 aligns across 8 bases. There are 12 residues in the CDR3. Germline V CDR1 and CDR2: MDHEN, SYDVKM. Unmatched junction bases numbered 1, after V lost 5 bases and J lost 5 bases. In nucleotides, the CDR3 is TGTGCCAGCAGTACAGGGGGGTATGGCTACACCTTC. This translates into CASSTGGYGYTF.

The gene calls are TRBV5-6 and TRBJ2-3; TRBD1 aligns across 11 bases. V shed 4 bases, J shed 4 bases, and the junction held 8 bases outside the gene matches. Germline CDR1 reads SGHDT; CDR2 reads YYEEEE. This CDR3 region has 16 residues. The CDR3: CASSTYRDRGADTQYF. The CDR3 region has the DNA TGTGCCAGCAGCACGTACCGGGACAGGGGGGCAGATACGCAGTATTTT.

The chain couples TRBV7-3 to TRBJ2-3; D remains unclear. This CDR3 has 14 residues. Germline V gene sequence: CDR1 SGHTA, CDR2 FQGTGA. The V and J ends lost 1 base and 2 bases respectively, with 7 bases between them. The CDR3 loop is CASSLRDTTDTQYF. CDR3 nucleotide sequence: TGTGCCAGCAGCTTAAGAGACACCACAGATACGCAGTATTTT.

The chain employs TRBV28 and TRBJ1-4, with TRBD1 matching over 8 bases. Per germline, CDR1 MDHEN and CDR2 SYDVKM. This CDR3 region has 15 residues. The junction had 12 bases not matched to a gene; V was cut back by 7 bases and J by 8 bases. The CDR3 bases are TGTGCCAGCACCCTACAGGGGGGGGCAGGGGAAAAACTGTTTTTT. Translation gives CASTLQGGAGEKLFF.

J is TRBJ2-7 and V is TRBV18; 7 bases agree with TRBD1. The CDR3 length is 15 residues. CDR1 is KGHSH and CDR2 is LQKENI in the germline V gene. V lost 2 bases to trimming and J lost 2 bases; unmatched junction nucleotides: 6. CDR3 sequence (DNA): TGTGCCAGCTCACCAACAGGGGATCAGACCTACGAGCAGTACTTC. Amino acid sequence: CASSPTGDQTYEQYF.

The chain couples TRBV15 to TRBJ2-5; 11 bases map to TRBD2. Germline CDR1 is LNHNV and CDR2 is YYDKDF (reference sequence). The CDR3 length is 16 residues. J lost 5 bases, V lost 3 bases, and 8 bases had no gene match. In nucleotides, the CDR3 is TGTGCCACCAGCAGTCCTAGCGGGAGGCCGGGGGAGACCCAGTACTTC. Its protein is CATSSPSGRPGETQYF.

J is TRBJ2-5 and V is TRBV5-1, with 10 positions matching TRBD1. Germline lookup yields CDR1 SGHRS and CDR2 YFSETQ. The CDR3 is 15 amino acids. V gave up 4 bases and J gave up 5 bases; unmatched junction bases: 8. For the CDR3, the DNA is TGCGCCAGCAGCGGCACCGGGACAGGGGTTGAGACCCAGTACTTC. Its translation is CASSGTGTGVETQYF.

A remark on this clone: In the same sample, other DNA sequences code for this CDR3. V and J are TRBV2 and TRBJ2-1; D gene ambiguous. The CDR3 has 12 amino acids. In germline, CDR1 is SNHLY, CDR2 FYNNEI. V was pared by 6 bases and J by 4 bases, with 7 bases between. The CDR3 nucleotides are TGTGCCAGCAGGGCGGAGTACAATGAGCAGTTCTTC. It specifies CASRAEYNEQFF.

The rearrangement joins TRBV6-6 to TRBJ1-5, with a possible D match to TRBD1 (5 bases). The CDR3 runs 12 residues. Germline loops: CDR1 MNHNY, CDR2 SVGAGI (reference sequence). The V gene lost 0 bases and the J gene lost 11 bases, with 8 bases spanning the gap. CDR3 amino acids: CASSYSGTAQHF. The CDR3, as DNA: TGTGCCAGCAGTTACTCAGGGACCGCCCAGCATTTT.

This chain links TRBV7-2 with TRBJ2-5; the D gene is possibly TRBD2 (6 bases). The CDR3 is 13 amino acids. V dropped 6 bases and J dropped 5 bases, with 13 bases sitting between them. Germline loops: CDR1 SGHTA, CDR2 FQGNSA. The CDR3 DNA follows: TGTGCCAGCAGTAGGGGACTGGGGGAGACCCAGTACTTC. This sequence encodes CASSRGLGETQYF.

The CDR3 DNA follows: TGTGCTAGTGGTTTGGCCGACAGGGACGGCTACACCTTC. This sequence encodes CASGLADRDGYTF. This chain connects TRBV12-5 to TRBJ1-2, with TRBD1 matching over 7 bases. J gave up 8 bases and V 1 base, and 4 bases lay outside the gene matches. CDR1 is LGHNT and CDR2 is FRNRAP in the germline V gene. The CDR3 totals 13 residues.

This clone was seen once. V usage is TRBV7-2 and J usage is TRBJ2-7; 10 bases fit TRBD2. This CDR3 has 18 residues. CDR1 is SGHTA and CDR2 is FQGNSA in the germline V gene. V dropped 3 bases and J dropped 0; count of bases not matched to a gene: 11. CDR3 coding DNA: TGTGCCAGCAGCTTGTACGCTAGCGGGGGCGACAGCTCCTACGAGCAGTACTTC. This translates into CASSLYASGGDSSYEQYF. Drawing the rest from reference TRBV7-2 and TRBJ2-7, the complete variable domain is GAGVSQSPSNKVTEKGKDVELRCDPISGHTALYWYRQSLGQGLEFLIYFQGNSAPDKSGLPSDRFSAERTGGSVSTLTIQRTQQEDSAVYLCASSLYASGGDSSYEQYFGPGTRLTVT.

V is TRBV28 and J is TRBJ2-7, with 9 bases aligning to TRBD2. The CDR3 is 14 amino acids. V gave up 4 bases and J gave up 7 bases; unmatched junction bases: 8. Germline CDR1 and CDR2: MDHEN and SYDVKM. CDR3: CASSSAGGLPEQYF. CDR3 coding DNA: TGTGCCAGCAGTTCGGCGGGAGGGCTCCCTGAGCAGTACTTC.

V and J are TRBV7-3 and TRBJ1-2, with D tentatively TRBD1 (6 bases). From germline, CDR1 is SGHTA and CDR2 FQGTGA. V was clipped by 0 bases and J by 2 bases, with 10 bases between them. This CDR3 is 15 amino acids long. CDR3 residues: CASSLTGRGNYGYTF. CDR3 coding DNA: TGTGCCAGCAGCTTAACGGGCAGGGGCAACTATGGCTACACCTTC. The whole variable domain, remainder taken from reference TRBV7-3 and TRBJ1-2, is GAGVSQTPSNKVTEKGKYVELRCDPISGHTALYWYRQSLGQGPEFLIYFQGTGAADDSGLPNDRFFAVRPEGSVSTLKIQRTERGDSAVYLCASSLTGRGNYGYTFGSGTRLTVV.

The chain combines TRBV6-5 with TRBJ2-1, with D tentatively TRBD2 (5 bases). Trimming stripped 5 bases from V and 1 base from J, with 9 bases between. This CDR3 has 14 amino acids. Germline CDR1 MNHEY, CDR2 SVGAGI. The CDR3: CASSHGKSYNEQFF. The DNA of the CDR3 is TGTGCCAGCAGTCACGGGAAGTCCTACAATGAGCAGTTCTTC.

J is TRBJ1-1 and V is TRBV6-1, with 7 bases fitting TRBD1. The CDR3 loop spans 14 amino acids. The germline V gene encodes CDR1 MNHNS and CDR2 SASEGT. V gave up 6 bases and J gave up 0 bases; unmatched junction bases: 4. The CDR3 loop reads CASSRQGLNTEAFF. CDR3 nucleotide sequence: TGTGCCAGCAGCCGACAGGGCCTGAACACTGAAGCTTTCTTT.

The V gene is TRBV28, the J gene TRBJ2-1; 7 nucleotides align to TRBD2. This CDR3 is built from 12 residues. The V gene's germline CDR1 is MDHEN and CDR2 SYDVKM. J gave up 6 bases and V 4 bases, and 0 bases lay outside the gene matches. The CDR3 sequence is CASSWGGNEQFF. The CDR3 bases are TGTGCCAGCAGTTGGGGGGGCAATGAGCAGTTCTTC.

The genes are TRBV2 and TRBJ1-5; TRBD1 might be the D (6 bases). V gave up 4 bases and J gave up 6 bases, with 10 bases separating them. The CDR3 is 13 residues long. CDR1 and CDR2 from the germline V gene are SNHLY and FYNNEI. CDR3 residues: CASSVHRAQPQHF. The CDR3 DNA reads as TGTGCCAGCAGTGTGCACAGGGCTCAGCCCCAGCATTTT.

V usage is TRBV6-1 and J usage is TRBJ2-1; D is undetermined. The CDR3 contains 13 residues. The V end was cut by 4 bases, the J end by 9 bases, with 13 bases between. Germline V lookup: CDR1 MNHNS, CDR2 SASEGT. The CDR3 loop is CASSARVTTEQFF. The CDR3 region has the DNA TGTGCCAGCAGTGCTAGAGTTACAACTGAGCAGTTCTTC.

The CDR3 DNA follows: TGTGCCAGCAGCTTGTGGGGGGCCCATACGCAGTATTTT. It specifies CASSLWGAHTQYF. The chain is built from TRBV5-6 and TRBJ2-3, with D possibly called TRBD1 or TRBD2 (6 bases each). The CDR3 runs 13 residues. V lost 1 base and J 7 bases, leaving 10 bases between the germline ends. Germline loops: CDR1 SGHDT, CDR2 YYEEEE.

The DNA for the CDR3 is TGTGCCAGCAGCCTCACGTCCATTAGCACAGATACGCAGTATTTT. Translated: CASSLTSISTDTQYF. The J gene is TRBJ2-3, the V gene TRBV7-3; no firm D call. There are 15 residues in the CDR3. The V gene lost 5 bases and the J gene lost 0 bases, with 12 bases spanning the gap. In germline, CDR1 is SGHTA, CDR2 FQGTGA.

CDR3 region: CASSTTGDEQFF. The CDR3 DNA reads as TGTGCCAGCAGCACCACTGGGGATGAGCAGTTCTTC. V gene TRBV7-2 combines with J gene TRBJ2-1, with D uncertain. Germline CDR1 reads SGHTA; CDR2 reads FQGNSA. This CDR3 spans 12 amino acids. V shed 5 bases and J shed 8 bases, with 10 bases lying between them.

The J gene is TRBJ1-2, the V gene TRBV4-1; D is ambiguous. Germline assignment: CDR1 MGHRA and CDR2 YSYEKL. The V end was cut by 1 base, the J end by 1 base, with 13 bases between. CDR3 size: 16 residues. The CDR3 DNA reads as TGCGCCAGCAGCCAAGTTACACCCCGGGATAACTATGGCTACACCTTC. Translated, it gives CASSQVTPRDNYGYTF.

The J gene is TRBJ2-2, the V gene TRBV19, with a possible D match to TRBD1 (6 bases). V was pared by 4 bases and J by 4 bases, with 19 bases between. Germline lookup yields CDR1 LNHDA and CDR2 SQIVND (reference sequence). CDR3 length: 17 residues. CDR3 in DNA: TGTGCCAGTAGTAGGAATACAGGGTCCTCGGGCACCGGGGAGCTGTTTTTT. Protein product: CASSRNTGSSGTGELFF.

The chain recombines TRBV10-2 with TRBJ1-2; D call uncertain. Trimming removed 3 bases from V and 8 bases from J, with 13 bases in between. The CDR3 extends over 13 amino acids. Germline-derived CDR1 and CDR2 are WSHSY and SAAADI. The CDR3 protein is CASSDRREDGYTF. In DNA form, the CDR3 reads TGCGCCAGCAGTGACCGCCGCGAAGACGGCTACACCTTC.

The chain carries TRBV5-1 and TRBJ1-2; the match to TRBD1 covers 9 bases. V shed 3 bases, J shed 8 bases, and the junction held 14 bases outside the gene matches. The length of the CDR3 is 16 residues. CDR1 and CDR2 (germline): SGHRS, YFSETQ. CDR3 nucleotide sequence: TGCGCCAGCAGCTCGAAAGCAGGACAGGGGTTGGAAGGCTACACCTTC. Encoded protein: CASSSKAGQGLEGYTF. Looking up the rest from reference TRBV5-1 and TRBJ1-2 gives the full variable domain: KAGVTQTPRYLIKTRGQQVTLSCSPISGHRSVSWYQQTPGQGLQFLFEYFSETQRNKGNFPGRFSGRQFSNSRSEMNVSTLELGDSALYLCASSSKAGQGLEGYTFGSGTRLTVV.